A single sample is the source of the 15 T cell receptor beta chains below, sequenced in a study of blood T cell repertoires in COVID-19. Assay: immunoSEQ multiplex PCR; the TCRdb copy retains only in-frame clones and omits some. Among under 200,000 clones listed, approximately 80% were seen once. Input material: PBMCs or T cells enriched from blood (not recorded which). The source is a man in his forties or fifties who had recovered from COVID-19.

This sequence joins TRBV7-6 and TRBJ2-7; TRBD2 aligns across 10 bases. Trimming removed 2 bases from V and 7 bases from J; junction bases left unmatched: 8. This CDR3 is 15 amino acids long. From germline, CDR1 is SGHVS and CDR2 FNYEAQ. The chain's CDR3 is CASSLRLAGEGEQYF. The CDR3 DNA is TGTGCCAGCAGCTTACGGCTAGCGGGAGAGGGGGAGCAGTACTTC.

V usage is TRBV7-3 and J usage is TRBJ2-1; 11 positions match TRBD2. The junction had 7 bases not matched to a gene; V was cut back by 5 bases and J by 7 bases. CDR3 length equals 15 residues. Germline lookup yields CDR1 SGHTA and CDR2 FQGTGA. The CDR3 DNA is TGTGCCAGCAGCCTTAGCGGGGGGGCAGTAAATGAGCAGTTCTTC. Translation: CASSLSGGAVNEQFF.

This chain uses TRBV2 with TRBJ1-2; 7 bases line up with TRBD1. Germline CDR1 is SNHLY and CDR2 is FYNNEI. The CDR3 totals 14 residues. Trimming at V came to 4 bases and at J to 3 bases, leaving 5 bases not matched to a gene. The CDR3, as DNA: TGTGCCAGCAGTGTACAGGGGTTTGACTATGGCTACACCTTC. Amino acids: CASSVQGFDYGYTF.

Notes on this clone: Other DNA sequences from this sample encode an identical CDR3 as well. The V and J genes are TRBV3-1 (or the pseudogene TRBV3-2) and TRBJ1-2; 8 nucleotides line up with TRBD1. Trimming removed 1 base from V and 8 bases from J; junction bases left unmatched: 3. CDR1 is LGHDT, CDR2 YNNKEL, per germline (reference sequence). The CDR3 runs 13 residues. CDR3 protein: CASSQAGQAGYTF. CDR3 coding DNA: TGTGCCAGCAGCCAAGCGGGACAGGCAGGCTACACCTTC.

The sample holds a few counts of this clone. The chain joins TRBV28 to TRBJ2-3, with TRBD1 matching over 7 bases. The CDR3 totals 16 residues. The germline V gene has CDR1 MDHEN and CDR2 SYDVKM. V was clipped by 4 bases and J by 1 base; unmatched bases: 8. The CDR3 region is CASSSPQGDGTDTQYF. The CDR3 DNA reads TGTGCCAGCAGTTCACCCCAGGGGGATGGCACAGATACGCAGTATTTT.

This clone was counted once. J is TRBJ2-3 and V is TRBV6-5; D possibly corresponds to TRBD2 (5 bases). The CDR3 runs to 15 residues. Germline values: CDR1 MNHEY, CDR2 SVGAGI. Trimming stripped 8 bases from V and 0 bases from J, with 15 bases between. CDR3 bases: TGTGCCAGCCTTTTGAGCGGAACAAGCACAGATACGCAGTATTTT. Protein sequence: CASLLSGTSTDTQYF.

This rearrangement joins TRBV18 to TRBJ2-2, with D possibly TRBD1 on 5 matching bases. The CDR3 runs to 11 residues. Per the germline V gene, CDR1 is KGHSH and CDR2 is LQKENI. The ends were cut back, 8 bases at V and 4 bases at J, with 5 bases in the middle. The CDR3 DNA sequence: TGTGCCAGCAGGGGCACCGGGGAGCTGTTTTTT. Its protein product is CASRGTGELFF.

This chain uses TRBV25-1 with TRBJ2-1; perhaps TRBD1 as D (7 bases). The CDR3 contains 14 residues. Germline CDR1 reads MGHDK; CDR2 reads SYGVNS. The V end lost 4 bases, the J end lost 4 bases, and 11 bases lay between the germline ends. CDR3: CASSGSGGYNEQFF. Here the CDR3 DNA reads TGTGCCAGCAGTGGGTCAGGGGGGTACAATGAGCAGTTCTTC.

Here the CDR3 reads CASSRQINEKLFF. The DNA for the CDR3 is TGTGCCAGCAGTCGACAGATTAATGAAAAACTGTTTTTT. The chain joins TRBV6-5 to TRBJ1-4, with D possibly being TRBD1 (5 bases). The germline V gene has CDR1 MNHEY and CDR2 SVGAGI. The CDR3 is 13 residues long. Trimming stripped 5 bases from V and 4 bases from J, with 8 bases between.

This clone was picked up a small number of times. The rearrangement links TRBV14 to TRBJ2-7; D ambiguous. The CDR3 is 16 amino acids. In germline, CDR1 is SGHDN, CDR2 FVKESK. V lost 6 bases, J lost 0 bases, and 18 bases lay in between. CDR3 region: CASSPLDPTTSYEQYF. DNA for the CDR3: TGTGCCAGCAGTCCGCTCGACCCGACAACCTCCTACGAGCAGTACTTC. Full variable domain (rest looked up from reference TRBV14 and TRBJ2-7): EAGVTQFPSHSVIEKGQTVTLRCDPISGHDNLYWYRRVMGKEIKFLLHFVKESKQDESGMPNNRFLAERTGGTYSTLKVQPAELEDSGVYFCASSPLDPTTSYEQYFGPGTRLTVT.

This clone occurred a few times. The chain carries TRBV10-3 and TRBJ2-5, with TRBD2 matching 11 bases. This CDR3 comprises 15 residues. V shed 6 bases, J shed 3 bases, and the junction held 6 bases outside the gene matches. CDR1 is ENHRY, CDR2 SYGVKD, per germline. CDR3 in amino acids: CAIRGGLAGEETQYF. For the CDR3, the DNA is TGTGCCATCAGAGGAGGACTAGCGGGTGAAGAGACCCAGTACTTC.

V and J are TRBV14 and TRBJ2-3; possibly TRBD2 for D (6 bases). Germline V gene sequence: CDR1 SGHDN, CDR2 FVKESK. The CDR3 sequence is 17 residues long. Deletions cut 2 bases from V and 2 bases from J, with 17 bases between. CDR3 sequence (DNA): TGTGCCAGCAGCCAACTCACGGGACTGGACCACACAGATACGCAGTATTTT. It specifies CASSQLTGLDHTDTQYF.

The chain links TRBV19 to TRBJ1-5, with a possible D match to TRBD1 (6 bases). Germline CDR1 LNHDA, CDR2 SQIVND (reference sequence). CDR3 length: 16 amino acids. V dropped 3 bases and J dropped 1 base, with 13 bases sitting between them. The CDR3 here is CASSIPMGASNQPQHF. The CDR3 region has the DNA TGTGCCAGTAGTATCCCCATGGGGGCGAGCAATCAGCCCCAGCATTTT.

V and J are TRBV7-3 and TRBJ2-2; D is uncertain. CDR1 SGHTA and CDR2 FQGTGA come from the germline V gene. The V end was cut by 5 bases, the J end by 6 bases, with 7 bases between. There are 12 residues in the CDR3. The chain's CDR3 is CASSPGSGELFF. The DNA for the CDR3 is TGTGCCAGCAGCCCCGGTTCCGGGGAGCTGTTTTTT.

The chain uses TRBV10-3 and TRBJ2-7; 9 bases are shared with TRBD1. After removal of 8 bases from V and 3 bases from J, the junction contained 8 bases not matched to a gene. The CDR3 extends over 14 amino acids. Germline-derived CDR1 and CDR2 are ENHRY and SYGVKD. The CDR3: CAILEPGQGYEQYF. For the CDR3, the DNA is TGTGCCATCCTTGAACCGGGACAGGGCTACGAGCAGTACTTC.